This passage covers 5 T cell receptor beta chains from one sample sequenced in a study of spatial heterogeneity in lung cancer (dated by TCRdb to the late 2010s). Library creation used 5' RACE. Sequencer: NextSeq 500. TCRdb reran the public reads through fastp at Q25 and MiXCR, keeping productive beta chains. Each record represents a unique CDR3 protein, reported with the most common genes and DNA among its rows. This sample gives some 39,000 distinct CDR3 sequences in total; about 6.5% of them show up just once. Of the sample, around 43% falls within the top ten clones. In the paper's terms, the time point label means: sample taken at primary tumor resection. The input for sequencing was PBMCs, taken at surgery. The receptors derive from a female donor with early-stage non-small cell lung cancer.

Regarding this clonotype: One end of the junction does not line up with germline, which may come from a read error. V and J are TRBV5-8 and TRBJ2-3; no clear D gene. Germline values: CDR1 SGHTS, CDR2 YDEGEE. This CDR3 has 15 residues. CDR3 protein: CATSIGPESTDTQYF. CDR3 DNA: TGTGCCACCAGCATTGGGCCGGAAAGCACAGATACGCAGTATTTT.

This clonotype has a handful of counts. The gene calls are TRBV11-2 and TRBJ2-5; no clear D gene. V lost 2 bases to trimming and J lost 5 bases, with 15 bases between them. There are 15 residues in the CDR3. Germline V gives CDR1 SGHAT, CDR2 FQNNGV. The CDR3 sequence: CASSLPGARDETQYF. The CDR3 bases are TGTGCCAGCAGCTTACCCGGAGCCCGAGACGAGACCCAGTACTTC.

This clonotype was seen a handful of times. This chain joins TRBV7-2 and TRBJ2-2; D may be TRBD2 (6 bases). With 5 bases removed from V and 3 bases from J, the gap between germline ends came to 13 bases. The CDR3 is made up of 15 amino acids. Looked up from germline, CDR1 is SGHTA and CDR2 is FQGNSA. In nucleotides, the CDR3 is TGTGCCAGCAGCCTTTCGCGGGGCTACACCGGGGAGCTGTTTTTT. Residues: CASSLSRGYTGELFF.

In its sample, this clonotype was seen a few times. V usage is TRBV4-1 and J usage is TRBJ1-1; TRBD1 is a possible D gene (5 bases). V lost 3 bases, J lost 4 bases, and 12 bases lay in between. Germline CDR1 MGHRA, CDR2 YSYEKL. The CDR3 is 14 amino acids. The CDR3 loop is CASSQRRGGTEAFF. CDR3 bases: TGCGCCAGCAGCCAGAGACGGGGGGGCACTGAAGCTTTCTTT.

This clonotype was found many times. The chain links TRBV6-5 to TRBJ2-7; 12 nucleotides align to TRBD2. Losses at the gene ends were 5 bases for V and 6 bases for J; bases not matched to a gene: 5. Germline values: CDR1 MNHEY, CDR2 SVGAGI. The CDR3 has 14 residues. Written as DNA, the CDR3 is TGTGCCAGCAGTAGACTAGCGGGGGCCTCCGAGCAGTACTTC. This codes for CASSRLAGASEQYF.